This entry is about one T cell receptor (beta chain). What it recognizes is unknown. Repertoires were generated with immunoSEQ multiplex PCR, while TCRdb's copy carries only in-frame clones and drops some. The sample records approximately 29,000 clones, approximately 80% being singletons. The sample belongs to a study of OX40 agonist ivuxolimab in advanced cancers. The overall study: Clinicians treated patients with ivuxolimab, an agonistic anti-OX40 (CD134) antibody. People who had prior anti-PD-1, anti-PD-L1 or anti-CTLA-4 therapy could take part, and under 50% had some. Study outcomes and limitations: Doses of 0.1 to 3.0 mg/kg were accompanied by clonal expansion of CD4+ and CD8+ blood T cells by week 6.

Samples of blood were obtained at baseline, on cycle 4 day 1, and on cycle 7 day 1. Trimming stripped 2 bases from V and 0 bases from J, with 17 bases between. The CDR3 length is 18 residues. The V gene's germline CDR1 is GTSNPN and CDR2 SVGIG (reference sequence). The V gene is TRBV30, the J gene TRBJ1-6; D gene uncertain. Sequences were derived from CD4+ or CD8+ T cells sorted from blood, sampled in a trial of the OX40 agonist ivuxolimab. This TCR was recovered from an adult with an advanced solid tumor such as melanoma, head and neck, liver or kidney cancer. CDR3 sequence (DNA): TGTGCCTGGAGTTTCGGCAGTGGTGCGAGCTCCTATAATTCACCCCTCCACTTT. Protein: CAWSFGSGASSYNSPLHF.